This T cell receptor beta chain was observed in a study of PD-L1 blockade in urothelial cancer. The number of samples from each patient was between 1 and 8, taken pretreatment and on-treatment. With 3 bases removed from V and 5 bases from J, the gap between germline ends came to 13 bases. The CDR3 extends over 14 amino acids. The germline V gene encodes CDR1 LNHDA and CDR2 SQIVND (reference sequence). The assay was immunoSEQ multiplex PCR, and TCRdb's table has in-frame clones only and misses some. The table records more than 80,000 clones, 82% of them present only once. Source: PBMCs, taken around atezolizumab (anti-PD-L1) treatment. The chain carries TRBV19 and TRBJ2-5, with a tentative D call TRBD2 (6 bases). The receptor was isolated from a man in his 70s with urothelial cancer. CDR3 in amino acids: CASSIRRGSETQYF. The CDR3 coding sequence is TGTGCCAGTAGTATCCGGCGGGGTTCGGAGACCCAGTACTTC.